Sequencing of this T cell receptor beta chain was carried out in a study of blood T cell repertoires in COVID-19 (dated by TCRdb to the early 2020s). For the wider study: Samples covering the acute and convalescent phases of COVID-19 were provided by collaborators in the United States, Italy and Spain. The samples were drawn from the first 160 participants of the ongoing ImmuneRACE study and from more than 1,000 subjects provided by 6 global collaborators. The dataset comprised deeply sampled blood TCRbeta repertoires from subjects exposed to, actively infected with, or recovered from COVID-19. HLA class I and class II types, where available, came from metadata supplied by the sample provider rather than from assay-based typing. A de-identified subject ID, COVID-19 status, age in years and sex were almost always included in the sample metadata. The repertoires were made available in a free public database intended to serve as a resource for research on the immune response to SARS-CoV-2. The material from the prospective study consisted of cDNA or gDNA derived from T cells, B-cell-depleted T cells, or PBMCs.

The paper's findings and limits, for the study overall: The quantity of clinical and demographic metadata differed by source and by participant and was supplied without curation.

Details on this clone: Its antigen has not been determined. Base qualities are missing; no much larger clone stands one base away.

Each collaborating institution followed its own protocols to collect whole blood in K2EDTA tubes. For TCRbeta analysis, collaborators shipped samples as frozen whole blood, isolated PBMCs, or DNA extracted from either of those sample types. TCRbeta CDR3 regions were amplified from genomic DNA by means of the immunoSEQ Assay, a bias-controlled multiplex PCR. The authors' analysis ran thus. The number of nucleated cells in each sample was estimated by amplification of reference gene primers within the assay. To quantify the absolute abundance of each unique TCRbeta CDR3 rearrangement, sequence reads were collapsed and filtered. For each sample, productive Simpson clonality was calculated as the square root of Simpson's diversity index across productive rearrangements. This immuneACCESS table, as held by TCRdb, lists in-frame sequences with V and J called but not all clones. Of the missing ones, under half trace to an unresolved V gene in checked studies; the others have no known cause. V and J calls and clone size come straight from that table; D and trimming were deduced from the DNA. Within this sample are around 160,000 clones, with approximately 80% of them counted one time only. Together, the top ten hold 30% to 45% of the sample.

Source material: peripheral blood. The sequence was collected from a human donor in a cohort sampled during active COVID-19.

The sequence in DNA is TGTGCCAGCAGTTCCAGACAGGGTCAGTACGAGCAGTACTTC. Its protein is CASSSRQGQYEQYF. The rearranged segments are TRBV11-3 and TRBJ2-7, and 7 bases in between align with TRBD1. Taken from cysteine to phenylalanine, the CDR3 has 14 residues. The retained sequence is limited to the CDR3, 42 bases, with the frame set at the first base. As encoded in the germline V gene, CDR1 is SGHNT while CDR2 is YENEEA. After removal of 6 bases from V and 4 bases from J, the junction retains 9 bases not matched to a gene.